This TCR beta chain was obtained from a study of blood T cell repertoires in COVID-19. Method: immunoSEQ multiplex PCR; TCRdb's copy keeps in-frame clones and lacks some. The data show 210,000 or so clones, with 65% to 85% seen just once and 3.5% to 4.5% held by the top ten. This CDR3 contains 12 residues. Deletions cut 7 bases from V and 3 bases from J, with 10 bases between. Germline V gives CDR1 SGDLS, CDR2 YYNGEE. This chain connects TRBV9 to TRBJ1-1, with D tentatively TRBD1 (5 bases). This clonotype was obtained from a man younger than 40 with acute COVID-19. The sequenced material came from PBMCs or T cells enriched from blood (not recorded which). The CDR3 here is CASGPRDTEAFF. CDR3 nucleotides: TGTGCCAGCGGCCCCAGGGACACTGAAGCTTTCTTT.